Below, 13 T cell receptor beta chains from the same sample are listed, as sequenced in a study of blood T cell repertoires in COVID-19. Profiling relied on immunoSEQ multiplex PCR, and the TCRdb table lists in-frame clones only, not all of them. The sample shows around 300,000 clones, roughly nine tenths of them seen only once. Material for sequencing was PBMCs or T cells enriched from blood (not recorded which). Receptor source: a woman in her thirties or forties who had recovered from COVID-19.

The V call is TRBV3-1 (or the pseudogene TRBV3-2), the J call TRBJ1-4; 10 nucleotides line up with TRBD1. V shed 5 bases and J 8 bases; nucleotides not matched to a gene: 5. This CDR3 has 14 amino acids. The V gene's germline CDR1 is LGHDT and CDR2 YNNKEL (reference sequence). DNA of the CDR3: TGTGCCAGCAGCGGGACAGGGGTTAAGGAAAAACTGTTTTTT. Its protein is CASSGTGVKEKLFF.

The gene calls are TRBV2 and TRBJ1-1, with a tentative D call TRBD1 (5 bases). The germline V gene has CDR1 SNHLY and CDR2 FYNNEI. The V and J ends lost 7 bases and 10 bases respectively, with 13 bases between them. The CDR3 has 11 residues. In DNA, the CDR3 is TGTGCCAGCACTCCGGGGGGTTCAGCTTTCTTT. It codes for CASTPGGSAFF.

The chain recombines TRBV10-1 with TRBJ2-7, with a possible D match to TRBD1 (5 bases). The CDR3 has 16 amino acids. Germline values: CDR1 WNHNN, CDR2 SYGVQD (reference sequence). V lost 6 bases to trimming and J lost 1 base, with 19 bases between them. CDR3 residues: CASSPTLGAASYEQYF. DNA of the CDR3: TGCGCCAGCAGCCCTACCCTAGGGGCGGCATCCTACGAGCAGTACTTC.

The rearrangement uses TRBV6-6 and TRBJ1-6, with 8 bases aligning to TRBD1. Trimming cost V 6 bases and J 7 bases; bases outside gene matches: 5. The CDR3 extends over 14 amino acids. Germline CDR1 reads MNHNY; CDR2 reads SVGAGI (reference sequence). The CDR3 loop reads CASRPGQDNSPLHF. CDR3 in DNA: TGTGCCAGCAGACCGGGACAGGACAATTCACCCCTCCACTTT.

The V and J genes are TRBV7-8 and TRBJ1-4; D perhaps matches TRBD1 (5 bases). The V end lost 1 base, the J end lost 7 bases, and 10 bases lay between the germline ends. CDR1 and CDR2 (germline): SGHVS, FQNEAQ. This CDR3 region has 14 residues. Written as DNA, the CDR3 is TGTGCCAGCAGCTTAGACAGGTGGACTGAAAAACTGTTTTTT. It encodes CASSLDRWTEKLFF.

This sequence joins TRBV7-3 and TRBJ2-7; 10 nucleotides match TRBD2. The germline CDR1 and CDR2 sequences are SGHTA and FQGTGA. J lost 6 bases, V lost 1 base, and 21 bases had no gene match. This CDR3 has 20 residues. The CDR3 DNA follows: TGTGCCAGCAGCTTAAGGGATAGAACGTTTCCGCTAGCGGGAGTCTGCGAGCAGTACTTC. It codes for CASSLRDRTFPLAGVCEQYF.

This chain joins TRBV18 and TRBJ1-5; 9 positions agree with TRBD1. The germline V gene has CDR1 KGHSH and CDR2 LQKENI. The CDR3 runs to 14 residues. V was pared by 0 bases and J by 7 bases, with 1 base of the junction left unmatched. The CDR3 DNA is TGTGCCAGCTCACCACCTACAGGGGGCCAGCCCCAGCATTTT. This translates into CASSPPTGGQPQHF.

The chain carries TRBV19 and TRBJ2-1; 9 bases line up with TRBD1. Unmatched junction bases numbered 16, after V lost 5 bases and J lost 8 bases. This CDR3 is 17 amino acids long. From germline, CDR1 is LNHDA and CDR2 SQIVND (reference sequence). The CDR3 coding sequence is TGTGCCAGTAGTTCCTCGCACAGGGGGCATGGGGGAGATGAGCAGTTCTTC. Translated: CASSSSHRGHGGDEQFF.

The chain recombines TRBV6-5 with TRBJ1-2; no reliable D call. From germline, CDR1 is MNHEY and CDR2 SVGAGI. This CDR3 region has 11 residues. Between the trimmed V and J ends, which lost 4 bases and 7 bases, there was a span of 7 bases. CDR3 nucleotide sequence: TGTGCCAGCAGTTCCCGTCTTGGCTACACCTTC. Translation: CASSSRLGYTF.

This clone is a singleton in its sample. CDR3 nucleotide sequence: TGTGCCAGCACGGATCAGGTTGCGGGAGCGCACGAGCAGTACTTC. This gives the protein CASTDQVAGAHEQYF. V and J are TRBV4-2 and TRBJ2-7; 7 positions agree with TRBD2. The CDR3 is made up of 15 amino acids. Germline-derived CDR1 and CDR2 are LGHNA and YNFKEQ. J lost 5 bases, V lost 7 bases, and 14 bases had no gene match.

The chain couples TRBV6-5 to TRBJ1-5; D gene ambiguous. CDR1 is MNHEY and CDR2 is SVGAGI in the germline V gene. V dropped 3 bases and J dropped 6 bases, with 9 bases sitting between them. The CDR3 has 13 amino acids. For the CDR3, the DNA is TGTGCCAGCAGTTATGGCCTAGTTCAGCCCCAGCATTTT. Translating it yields CASSYGLVQPQHF.

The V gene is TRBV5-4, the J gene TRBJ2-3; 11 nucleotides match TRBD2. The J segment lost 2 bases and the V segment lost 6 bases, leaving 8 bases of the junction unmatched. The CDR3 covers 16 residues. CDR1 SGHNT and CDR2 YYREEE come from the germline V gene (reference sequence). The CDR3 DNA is TGTGCCAGCACCCGATTAGCGGGGGGGATCACAGATACGCAGTATTTT. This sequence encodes CASTRLAGGITDTQYF.

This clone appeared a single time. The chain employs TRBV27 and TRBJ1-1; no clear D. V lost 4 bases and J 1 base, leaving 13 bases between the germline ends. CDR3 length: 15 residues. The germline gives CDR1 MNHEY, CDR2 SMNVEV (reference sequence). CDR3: CASSYGPGTNTEAFF. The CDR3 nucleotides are TGTGCCAGCAGTTACGGTCCGGGTACGAACACTGAAGCTTTCTTT.